This T cell receptor beta chain was identified in a study of blood T cell repertoires in COVID-19 (dated by TCRdb to 2020 to 2022). Regarding the complete study: Samples from collaborators originated in the United States, Italy and Spain and spanned both the acute and convalescent phases of COVID-19. Where available, HLA class I and class II types were taken from metadata supplied by the sample provider and were not determined by assay-based typing. A freely available public database, intended as a resource for researchers studying the immune response to SARS-CoV-2, is where the repertoires were released. The prospective study material was composed of cDNA or gDNA derived from T cells, B-cell-depleted T cells, or PBMCs. Nearly every sample came with metadata listing a de-identified subject ID, COVID-19 status, age in years and sex. The samples were drawn from the first 160 participants of the ongoing ImmuneRACE study and from 1,254 subjects provided by 6 global collaborators. Deeply sampled blood TCRbeta repertoires from subjects exposed to, actively infected with, or recovered from COVID-19 were included in the dataset.

Turning to this clone: Its antigen is not yet known. The sample holds no much larger clone one base away, and base qualities are not on file.

The research as a whole found: The amount of clinical and demographic metadata varied by source and participant and was provided uncurated.

Whole blood was collected in K2EDTA tubes by collaborating institutions according to the institutions' own protocols. Collaborator samples were shipped for TCRbeta analysis as frozen whole blood, isolated PBMCs, or DNA extracted from either sample type. The CDR3 measures 13 amino acids from cysteine to phenylalanine. Only CDR3 DNA is held: 39 bases, read in frame from base 1. Sequences LNHDA (CDR1) and SQIVND (CDR2) are obtained from the germline V gene (reference sequence). TCRbeta CDR3 regions were amplified from genomic DNA by means of the immunoSEQ Assay, a bias-controlled multiplex PCR. Under the source paper's analysis protocol: Within the assay, amplification of reference gene primers was used to estimate how many nucleated cells each sample contained. To quantify the absolute abundance of each unique TCRbeta CDR3 rearrangement, sequence reads were collapsed and filtered. For each sample, productive Simpson clonality was calculated by taking the square root of Simpson's diversity index across productive rearrangements. TCRdb holds this immuneACCESS table with in-frame rearrangements only. Some clones are missing; in checked studies, unresolved V genes explain under half, and the rest has no known cause. That table supplies the V and J calls and clone size; D and trimming were determined from the DNA. The sample records some 100,000 clones, roughly 88% of which are singletons. The ten biggest clones cover around 1.5% of the sample.

The sequence joins TRBV19 to TRBJ1-1, and perhaps TRBD1 as D gene, on 6 matching bases. Sequencing used peripheral blood. The sequence derives from a human donor with active COVID-19. The donor label of this sample is uncertain. The sequenced DNA is TGTGCAGCTAGGGGGATCATGAACACTGAAGCTTTCTTT. Its protein product is CAARGIMNTEAFF.